This passage covers 4 T cell receptor beta chains from one sample sequenced in a study of blood T cell repertoires in COVID-19. The method was immunoSEQ multiplex PCR; TCRdb's version includes in-frame clones alone and lacks a portion of them. This repertoire shows 250,000 to 350,000 clones, approximately 88% found once; its top ten account for over 1.1%. Source material: peripheral blood. The receptors come from a human donor with COVID-19, enrolled during active disease. The donor label of this sample is uncertain.

The chain employs TRBV28 and TRBJ1-1, with D unclear. The germline CDR1 and CDR2 sequences are MDHEN and SYDVKM. The germline V and J ends were trimmed by 6 bases and 4 bases, with 15 bases remaining between them. The CDR3 totals 14 residues. This CDR3 reads CASRPVGSSTEAFF. The CDR3 coding sequence is TGTGCCAGCAGACCGGTAGGGAGTTCCACTGAAGCTTTCTTT.

The chain links TRBV5-1 to TRBJ1-1; D unresolved. Germline V gene data show CDR1 as SGHRS and CDR2 as YFSETQ. Trimming took off 4 bases at V and 0 bases at J, with 10 bases between the two ends. The CDR3 sequence is 14 residues long. DNA of the CDR3: TGCGCCAGCAGCCCCTCGACTGTGAACACTGAAGCTTTCTTT. It yields the protein CASSPSTVNTEAFF.

The table lists this clone with a few counts. V gene TRBV10-2 combines with J gene TRBJ1-1; the D gene is possibly TRBD1 (5 bases). CDR1 and CDR2 from the germline V gene are WSHSY and SAAADI. The CDR3 sequence is 14 residues long. Trimming left V 2 bases short and J 2 bases short, with 9 bases between. The CDR3 spells CASSEQGGNTEAFF. CDR3 coding DNA: TGCGCCAGCAGTGAGCAGGGAGGAAACACTGAAGCTTTCTTT.

This clone was counted at least ten times. The rearrangement links TRBV3-1 (or the pseudogene TRBV3-2) to TRBJ1-2, with unresolved D. The ends were cut back, 4 bases at V and 5 bases at J, with 20 bases in the middle. The CDR3 spans 16 residues. CDR1 is LGHDT and CDR2 is YNNKEL in the germline V gene (reference sequence). The CDR3 DNA sequence: TGTGCCAGCAGCCCACTTCCCTCCGGGGTCTTGTATGGCTACACCTTC. This gives the protein CASSPLPSGVLYGYTF.